This passage covers 2 T cell receptor beta chains from one sample sequenced in a study of cytomegalovirus exposure and HLA in healthy donors. The primer mix had 60 Vbeta and 13 Jbeta primers. TCRdb keeps only in-frame clones here, not all; method: immunoSEQ multiplex PCR. The sample records 90,000 to 100,000 clones, around 9.6% being singletons. The material sequenced was PBMCs. These receptor sequences come from a man aged 45-65 years in good health and CMV-seropositive.

CDR3 bases: TGCGCCAGCACCCGGTCGGGTGAAAACATTCAGTACTTC. It yields the protein CASTRSGENIQYF. The chain links TRBV5-1 to TRBJ2-4; D is uncertain. Trimming removed 6 bases at V and 5 bases at J, with 12 bases between. Looked up from germline, CDR1 is SGHRS and CDR2 is YFSETQ. CDR3 length: 13 amino acids.

This clone was seen more than once but under ten times. V gene TRBV13 combines with J gene TRBJ2-2; 7 bases map to TRBD1. This CDR3 has 15 residues. Germline V CDR1 and CDR2: PRHDT, FYEKMQ (reference sequence). Trimming cost V 5 bases and J 1 base; bases outside gene matches: 4. The CDR3 DNA is TGTGCCAGCAGCGCGTGGACAGGGAACACCGGGGAGCTGTTTTTT. Protein sequence: CASSAWTGNTGELFF.